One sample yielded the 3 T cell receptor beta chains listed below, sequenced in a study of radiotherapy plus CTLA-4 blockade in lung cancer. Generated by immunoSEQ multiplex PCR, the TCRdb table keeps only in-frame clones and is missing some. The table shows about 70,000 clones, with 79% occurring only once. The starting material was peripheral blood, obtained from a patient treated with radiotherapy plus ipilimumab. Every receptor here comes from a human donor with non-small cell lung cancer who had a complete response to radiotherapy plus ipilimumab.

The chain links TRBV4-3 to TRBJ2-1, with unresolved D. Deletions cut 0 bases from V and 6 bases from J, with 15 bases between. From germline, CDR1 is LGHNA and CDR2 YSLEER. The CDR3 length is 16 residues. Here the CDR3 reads CASSQEPAPQFNEQFF. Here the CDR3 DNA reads TGCGCCAGCAGCCAAGAGCCAGCCCCCCAGTTCAATGAGCAGTTCTTC.

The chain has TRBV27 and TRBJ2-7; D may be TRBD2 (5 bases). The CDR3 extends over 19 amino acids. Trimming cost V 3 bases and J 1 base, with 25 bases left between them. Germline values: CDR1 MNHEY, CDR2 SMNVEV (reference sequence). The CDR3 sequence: CASSLSPSPEGVLSYEQYF. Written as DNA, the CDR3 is TGTGCCAGCAGTTTGTCCCCCTCCCCCGAGGGCGTCCTGTCCTACGAGCAGTACTTC.

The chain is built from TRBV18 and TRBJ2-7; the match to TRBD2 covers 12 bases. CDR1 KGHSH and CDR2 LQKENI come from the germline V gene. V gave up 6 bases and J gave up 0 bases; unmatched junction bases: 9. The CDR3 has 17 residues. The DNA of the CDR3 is TGTGCCAGCTCCCAAACCACTAGCGGGGGGATCTCCTACGAGCAGTACTTC. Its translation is CASSQTTSGGISYEQYF.